The 19 T cell receptor beta chains below were found in one sample sequenced in a study of T cells in Graves' hyperthyroidism and ophthalmopathy. TCR beta CDR3 regions were amplified from RNA. A first-round RT-PCR of the TCR CDR3 used the HTBI primer set. TCRdb itself ran the multiplex PCR reads through MiXCR, one entry per CDR3 protein. The table has around 300,000 distinct CDR3 sequences, less than 30% seen once. Sequenced: blood. The receptors stem from a man in his forties with Graves' hyperthyroidism that later progressed to Graves' ophthalmopathy.

This clonotype showed up just a few times. The rearrangement joins TRBV7-8 to TRBJ2-7, with unresolved D. In germline, CDR1 is SGHVS, CDR2 FQNEAQ. The CDR3 extends over 13 amino acids. With 2 bases removed from V and 3 bases from J, the gap between germline ends came to 8 bases. CDR3 loop: CASSLPPHYEQYF. CDR3 nucleotides: TGTGCCAGCAGCTTACCACCCCACTACGAGCAGTACTTC.

This clonotype was counted at least ten times. The rearrangement links TRBV25-1 to TRBJ1-2, with D maybe TRBD1 (5 bases). Per germline, CDR1 MGHDK and CDR2 SYGVNS. The V and J ends lost 2 bases and 8 bases respectively, with 15 bases between them. The CDR3 runs 14 residues. The CDR3 DNA is TGTGCCAGCAGTGAAAAAGGGGTATTGGGAGGCTACACCTTC. The encoded protein is CASSEKGVLGGYTF.

This clonotype came up many times. V usage is TRBV6-2 or TRBV6-3 and J usage is TRBJ2-2; TRBD2 agrees at 7 bases. V lost 2 bases and J lost 4; bases outside the gene matches: 13. The CDR3 runs 18 residues. From germline, CDR1 is MNHEY and CDR2 SVGEGT. The CDR3 DNA reads as TGTGCCAGCAGTTACGTTCATCTTACGGGAGGACTCACCGGGGAGCTGTTTTTT. Amino acid sequence: CASSYVHLTGGLTGELFF.

In this sample, this clonotype turned up a few times. The chain is built from TRBV20-1 and TRBJ1-5, with D hard to call. Germline values: CDR1 DFQATT, CDR2 SNEGSKA (reference sequence). The length of the CDR3 is 12 residues. V was cut by 4 bases and J by 2 bases, with 6 bases left in between. The CDR3 loop reads CSANGGNQPQHF. CDR3 bases: TGCAGTGCTAATGGAGGCAATCAGCCCCAGCATTTT.

Worth noting for this clonotype: The junction departs from the called germline gene at one end, perhaps through a read error. The chain has TRBV6-5 and TRBJ2-7; TRBD2 aligns across 7 bases. Germline V gene sequence: CDR1 MNHEY, CDR2 SVGAGI. The length of the CDR3 is 14 residues. The CDR3 reads CASSYSGGFYEQYF. The DNA for the CDR3 is TGCGCCAGCAGTTACTCGGGAGGATTCTACGAGCAGTACTTC.

This clonotype has at least ten counts. The chain is built from TRBV24-1 and TRBJ2-5; D is perhaps TRBD1 or TRBD2 (6 bases each). Germline CDR1 reads KGHDR; CDR2 reads SFDVKD. V lost 7 bases to trimming and J lost 5 bases, with 22 bases between them. This CDR3 region has 16 residues. CDR3 region: CATRDGGLGAGETQYF. The CDR3 DNA sequence: TGTGCCACCAGGGATGGGGGCCTTGGGGCGGGGGAGACCCAGTACTTC.

This clonotype appeared many times. The genes are TRBV20-1 and TRBJ2-5, with 13 bases that match TRBD2. The CDR3 has 15 amino acids. CDR1 is DFQATT and CDR2 is SNEGSKA in the germline V gene (reference sequence). The ends lost 4 bases at V and 5 bases at J; junction bases unmatched: 7. Here the CDR3 reads CSAIGLAGDVETQYF. The CDR3 DNA reads TGCAGTGCTATTGGACTAGCGGGAGATGTTGAGACCCAGTACTTC.

This clonotype was counted many times. The chain couples TRBV5-5 to TRBJ2-2; D might be TRBD1 or TRBD2, each matching 5 bases. V was cut by 0 bases and J by 4 bases, with 10 bases left in between. This CDR3 contains 15 residues. Germline CDR1 and CDR2: SGHKS and YYEKEE (reference sequence). CDR3 sequence reads: CASSLGGIPTGELFF. For the CDR3, the DNA is TGTGCCAGCAGCTTGGGGGGGATCCCCACCGGGGAGCTGTTTTTT.

This clonotype was found many times. The V call is TRBV6-1, the J call TRBJ1-1, with a weak D call TRBD1 (5 bases). Germline V lookup: CDR1 MNHNS, CDR2 SASEGT. The CDR3 runs to 14 residues. Trimming removed 2 bases from V and 5 bases from J, with 12 bases in between. The CDR3 protein is CASSEPGMGTEAFF. The CDR3 DNA reads TGTGCCAGCAGTGAACCAGGGATGGGAACTGAAGCTTTCTTT.

This clonotype was detected ten times or more. J is TRBJ1-1 and V is TRBV18; D call uncertain. This CDR3 contains 13 residues. Germline-derived CDR1 and CDR2 are KGHSH and LQKENI. Trimming removed 10 bases at V and 0 bases at J, with 12 bases between. CDR3 residues: CATASGMNTEAFF. CDR3 in DNA: TGTGCCACCGCATCGGGGATGAACACTGAAGCTTTCTTT.

Ten or more counts support this clonotype. V gene TRBV12-3 or TRBV12-4 combines with J gene TRBJ2-7; D gene ambiguous. V lost 5 bases, J lost 3 bases, and 14 bases lay in between. The CDR3 totals 14 residues. The CDR3 sequence is CASSRGPGIYEQYF. In nucleotides, the CDR3 is TGTGCCAGCAGTCGCGGACCGGGCATCTACGAGCAGTACTTC.

There are many counts of this clonotype. This chain uses TRBV20-1 with TRBJ2-7, with TRBD2 as a possible D gene (6 bases). V was trimmed by 3 bases and J by 0 bases, leaving 9 bases between them. CDR1 is DFQATT and CDR2 is SNEGSKA in the germline V gene (reference sequence). The CDR3 covers 13 residues. CDR3 coding DNA: TGCAGTGCTAGCTGGGACTTCTCCTACGAGCAGTACTTC. Translated: CSASWDFSYEQYF.

Ten or more counts support this clonotype. The chain couples TRBV7-2 to TRBJ2-5; D perhaps matches TRBD2 (5 bases). Germline CDR1 reads SGHTA; CDR2 reads FQGNSA. This CDR3 has 16 amino acids. Trimming removed 1 base at V and 7 bases at J, with 19 bases between. CDR3 residues: CASSLGVGMLVGTQYF. CDR3 nucleotides: TGTGCCAGCAGCTTAGGTGTCGGGATGCTCGTTGGGACCCAGTACTTC.

Ten or more counts support this clonotype. The V and J genes are TRBV30 and TRBJ1-3; D is possibly TRBD1 (6 bases). The ends were cut back, 8 bases at V and 3 bases at J, with 14 bases in the middle. Per germline, CDR1 GTSNPN and CDR2 SVGIG (reference sequence). The CDR3 spans 13 residues. The CDR3 DNA is TGTGCCCAGGGGCTCTCGGGTGGAAACACCATATATTTT. As protein: CAQGLSGGNTIYF.

This clonotype was seen many times. This chain uses TRBV18 with TRBJ1-1; D is ambiguous. V shed 2 bases and J shed 5 bases, with 6 bases lying between them. Germline CDR1 and CDR2: KGHSH and LQKENI. This CDR3 contains 12 residues. CDR3 nucleotides: TGTGCCAGCTCACCAGGGAATACTGAAGCTTTCTTT. Translating it yields CASSPGNTEAFF.

The V gene is TRBV6-5, the J gene TRBJ2-2, with D perhaps given as TRBD1 or TRBD2 (5 bases each). Between the trimmed V and J ends, which lost 4 bases and 6 bases, there was a span of 12 bases. Germline V gives CDR1 MNHEY, CDR2 SVGAGI. The length of the CDR3 is 14 residues. The CDR3 loop is CASSWQGEAGELFF. The CDR3 coding sequence is TGTGCCAGCAGTTGGCAGGGAGAGGCCGGGGAGCTGTTTTTT.

This clonotype was detected many times. V gene TRBV28 combines with J gene TRBJ1-2; D gene ambiguous. CDR1 is MDHEN, CDR2 SYDVKM, per germline. The CDR3 is 11 amino acids. V lost 8 bases and J 2 bases, leaving 6 bases between the germline ends. The CDR3 here is CASVSNYGYTF. CDR3 nucleotides: TGTGCCAGCGTGTCCAACTATGGCTACACCTTC.

This chain uses TRBV20-1 with TRBJ2-7; 7 bases are a match to TRBD1. Germline CDR1 and CDR2: DFQATT and SNEGSKA (reference sequence). The CDR3 sequence is 14 residues long. V lost 2 bases to trimming and J lost 4 bases; unmatched junction nucleotides: 8. The chain's CDR3 is CSARNDREIYEQYF. CDR3 nucleotide sequence: TGCAGTGCTAGAAACGACAGGGAAATATACGAGCAGTACTTC.

This clonotype was recorded a few times. The chain carries TRBV6-1 and TRBJ1-1, with 7 bases lining up with TRBD1. The CDR3 runs to 15 residues. V was clipped by 8 bases and J by 6 bases; unmatched bases: 15. Looked up from germline, CDR1 is MNHNS and CDR2 is SASEGT. The CDR3 protein is CASAPFFGQVSEAFF. The CDR3 bases are TGTGCCAGCGCTCCCTTTTTTGGACAGGTCTCTGAAGCTTTCTTT.